This T cell receptor (beta chain) was identified in a study of blood T cell repertoires in COVID-19. This CDR3 comprises 14 residues. Germline assignment: CDR1 SEHNR and CDR2 FQNEAQ (reference sequence). The V gene end was trimmed by 5 bases and the J gene end by 2 bases; junction bases not matched to a gene: 5. Assay: immunoSEQ multiplex PCR; the TCRdb copy retains only in-frame clones and omits some. The repertoire holds roughly 70,000 clones, more than 60% seen once, with more than 20% in the top ten. The sample comprised peripheral blood. The receptor's source is a man aged 55-75 years with acute or convalescent COVID-19. The V and J genes are TRBV7-9 and TRBJ2-7; 8 bases line up with TRBD1. The CDR3, as DNA: TGTGCCAGCAGCGCCACAGGGGGAACCTACGAGCAGTACTTC. Protein: CASSATGGTYEQYF.